This TCR beta chain was sequenced in a study of blood T cell repertoires in COVID-19. Study in general: The United States, Italy and Spain were the sources of the acute and convalescent COVID-19 samples. Sources were T cells, B-cell-depleted T cells, or PBMCs; the material itself was cDNA or gDNA.

As processed by the authors: Amplification of reference gene primers was used by the study to estimate nucleated cell counts. Profiled with immunoSEQ multiplex PCR; TCRdb holds only in-frame clones, not every one. V and J calls and clone size are given by that table; D and trimming were obtained from the DNA. The sample carries more than 250,000 clones, 85% recorded once. What was sequenced was peripheral blood. The TCR comes from a man aged 45-60 years with active or convalescent COVID-19.

The CDR3 here is CASSGRTGRSYGYTF. CDR3 nucleotide sequence: TGTGCCAGCAGCGGGAGGACAGGGCGCTCCTATGGCTACACCTTC. The V call is TRBV5-4, the J call TRBJ1-2, with 8 positions matching TRBD1. After removal of 4 bases from V and 4 bases from J, the junction contained 9 bases not matched to a gene. Germline V lookup: CDR1 SGHNT, CDR2 YYREEE (reference sequence). This CDR3 comprises 15 residues.